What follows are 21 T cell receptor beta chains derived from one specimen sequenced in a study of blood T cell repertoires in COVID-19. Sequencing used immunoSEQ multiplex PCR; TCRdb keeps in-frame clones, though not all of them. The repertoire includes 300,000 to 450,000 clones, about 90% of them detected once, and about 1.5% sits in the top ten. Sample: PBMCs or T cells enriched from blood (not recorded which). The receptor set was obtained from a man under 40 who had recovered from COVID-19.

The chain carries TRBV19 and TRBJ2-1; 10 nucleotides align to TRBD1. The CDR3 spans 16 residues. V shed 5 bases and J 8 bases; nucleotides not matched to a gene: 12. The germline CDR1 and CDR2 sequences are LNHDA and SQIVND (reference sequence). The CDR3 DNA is TGTGCCAGTAGTGAAACCGGGACAGGGGCGAGGGATGAGCAGTTCTTC. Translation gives CASSETGTGARDEQFF.

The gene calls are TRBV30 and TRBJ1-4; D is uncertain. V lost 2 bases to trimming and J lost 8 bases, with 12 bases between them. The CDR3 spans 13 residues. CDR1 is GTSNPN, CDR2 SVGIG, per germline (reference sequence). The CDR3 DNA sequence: TGTGCCTGGAGTCTCCAGGTTGGCGAAAAACTGTTTTTT. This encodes CAWSLQVGEKLFF.

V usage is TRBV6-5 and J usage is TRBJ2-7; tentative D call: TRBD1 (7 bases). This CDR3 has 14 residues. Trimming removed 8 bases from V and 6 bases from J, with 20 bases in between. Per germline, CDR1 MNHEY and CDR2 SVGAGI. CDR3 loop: CASSSGRGVGEQYF. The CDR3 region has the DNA TGTGCCAGCTCCTCCGGCAGGGGGGTTGGCGAGCAGTACTTC.

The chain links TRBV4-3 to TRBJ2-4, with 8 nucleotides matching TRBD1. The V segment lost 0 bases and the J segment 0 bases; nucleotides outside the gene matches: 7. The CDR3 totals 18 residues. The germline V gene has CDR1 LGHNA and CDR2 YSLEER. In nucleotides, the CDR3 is TGCGCCAGCAGCCAAGAAATGGTACAGGGGGTAGCCAAAAACATTCAGTACTTC. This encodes CASSQEMVQGVAKNIQYF.

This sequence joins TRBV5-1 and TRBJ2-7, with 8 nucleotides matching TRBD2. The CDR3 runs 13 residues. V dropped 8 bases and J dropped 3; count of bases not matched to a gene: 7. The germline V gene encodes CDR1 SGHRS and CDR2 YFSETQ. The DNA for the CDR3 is TGCGCCAGTCGGGAGGGACAAATCTACGAGCAGTACTTC. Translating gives CASREGQIYEQYF.

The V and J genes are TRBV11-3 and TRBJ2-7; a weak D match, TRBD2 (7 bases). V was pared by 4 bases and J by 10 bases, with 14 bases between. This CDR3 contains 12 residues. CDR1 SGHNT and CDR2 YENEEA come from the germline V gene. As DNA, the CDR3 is TGTGCCAGCAGCTCTGGGGGGGGCAGACAGTACTTC. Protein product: CASSSGGGRQYF. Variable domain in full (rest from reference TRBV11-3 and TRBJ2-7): EAGVVQSPRYKIIEKKQPVAFWCNPISGHNTLYWYLQNLGQGPELLIRYENEEAVDDSQLPKDRFSAERLKGVDSTLKIQPAELGDSAVYLCASSSGGGRQYFGPGTRLTVT.

The CDR3 nucleotides read TGTGCCAGCAGTGAGGGGGGGGCGGACTACGAGCAGTACTTC. Protein product: CASSEGGADYEQYF. The V call is TRBV25-1, the J call TRBJ2-7; D is perhaps TRBD2 (7 bases). Germline V gives CDR1 MGHDK, CDR2 SYGVNS. The length of the CDR3 is 14 residues. Trimming removed 3 bases from V and 3 bases from J, with 12 bases in between.

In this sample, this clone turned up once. The DNA for the CDR3 is TGTGCCAGCAGCCCGGGGGGTAGCTACGAGCAGTACTTC. Its translation is CASSPGGSYEQYF. This rearrangement joins TRBV5-6 to TRBJ2-7; TRBD2 aligns across 7 bases. Per the germline V gene, CDR1 is SGHDT and CDR2 is YYEEEE. The V gene end was trimmed by 4 bases and the J gene end by 3 bases; junction bases not matched to a gene: 4. The CDR3 runs 13 residues.

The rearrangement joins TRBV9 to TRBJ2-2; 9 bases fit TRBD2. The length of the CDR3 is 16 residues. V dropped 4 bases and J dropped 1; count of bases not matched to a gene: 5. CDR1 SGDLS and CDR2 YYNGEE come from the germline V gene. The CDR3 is CASSSTSGRNTGELFF. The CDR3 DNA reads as TGTGCCAGCAGCTCCACTAGCGGGCGGAACACCGGGGAGCTGTTTTTT.

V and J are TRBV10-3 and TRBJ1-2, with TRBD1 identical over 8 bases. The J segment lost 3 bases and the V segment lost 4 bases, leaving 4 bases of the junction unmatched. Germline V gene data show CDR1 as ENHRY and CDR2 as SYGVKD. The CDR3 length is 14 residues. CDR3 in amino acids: CAISASTGDYGYTF. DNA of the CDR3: TGTGCCATCAGTGCCTCGACAGGGGACTATGGCTACACCTTC.

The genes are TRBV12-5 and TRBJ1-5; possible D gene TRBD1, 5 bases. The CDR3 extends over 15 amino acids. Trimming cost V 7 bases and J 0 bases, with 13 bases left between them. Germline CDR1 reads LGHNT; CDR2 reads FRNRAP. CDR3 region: CASAGGGYSNQPQHF. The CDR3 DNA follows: TGTGCTAGTGCCGGCGGGGGTTATAGCAATCAGCCCCAGCATTTT.

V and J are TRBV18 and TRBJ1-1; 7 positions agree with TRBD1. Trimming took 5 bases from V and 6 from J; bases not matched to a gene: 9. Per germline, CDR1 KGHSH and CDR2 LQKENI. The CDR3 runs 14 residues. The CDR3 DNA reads TGTGCCAGCTCAATAACCAGGGGGTCGGCTGAAGCTTTCTTT. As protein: CASSITRGSAEAFF.

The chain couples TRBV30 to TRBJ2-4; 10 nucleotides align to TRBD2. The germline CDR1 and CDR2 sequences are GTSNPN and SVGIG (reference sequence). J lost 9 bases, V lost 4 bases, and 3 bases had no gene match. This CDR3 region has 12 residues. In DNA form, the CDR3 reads TGTGCCTGGACTAGCGGGGGAGGCATTCAGTACTTC. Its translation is CAWTSGGGIQYF.

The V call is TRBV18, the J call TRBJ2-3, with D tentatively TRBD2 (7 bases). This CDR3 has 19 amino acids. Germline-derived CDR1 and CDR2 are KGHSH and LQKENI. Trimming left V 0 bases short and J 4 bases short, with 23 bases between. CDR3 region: CASSPPTIFTGRGADTQYF. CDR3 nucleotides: TGTGCCAGCTCACCACCAACGATTTTTACAGGGAGGGGTGCAGATACGCAGTATTTT.

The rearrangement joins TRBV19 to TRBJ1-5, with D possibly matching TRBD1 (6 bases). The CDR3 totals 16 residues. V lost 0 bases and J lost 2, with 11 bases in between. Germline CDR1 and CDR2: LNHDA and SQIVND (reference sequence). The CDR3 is CASSIDAGVGNQPQHF. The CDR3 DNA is TGTGCCAGTAGTATAGATGCAGGGGTCGGCAATCAGCCCCAGCATTTT.

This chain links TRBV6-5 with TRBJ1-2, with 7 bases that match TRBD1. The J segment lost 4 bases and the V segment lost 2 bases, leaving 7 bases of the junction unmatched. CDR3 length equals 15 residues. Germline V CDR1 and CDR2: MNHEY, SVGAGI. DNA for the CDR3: TGTGCCAGCAGTTACCGGGACAGAGTCTTCTATGGCTACACCTTC. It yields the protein CASSYRDRVFYGYTF.

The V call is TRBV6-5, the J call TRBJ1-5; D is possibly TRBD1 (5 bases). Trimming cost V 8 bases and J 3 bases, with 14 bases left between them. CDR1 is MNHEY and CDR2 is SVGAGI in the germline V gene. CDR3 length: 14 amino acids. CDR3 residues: CASYGGGFNQPQHF. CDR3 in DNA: TGTGCCAGCTACGGCGGGGGTTTCAATCAGCCCCAGCATTTT.

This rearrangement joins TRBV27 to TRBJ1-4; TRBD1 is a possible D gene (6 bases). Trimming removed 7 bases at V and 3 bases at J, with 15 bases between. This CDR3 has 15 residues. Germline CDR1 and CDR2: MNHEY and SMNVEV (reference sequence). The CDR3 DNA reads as TGTGCCAGCACCCGGCGGGGGGCGCCTAATGAAAAACTGTTTTTT. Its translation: CASTRRGAPNEKLFF.

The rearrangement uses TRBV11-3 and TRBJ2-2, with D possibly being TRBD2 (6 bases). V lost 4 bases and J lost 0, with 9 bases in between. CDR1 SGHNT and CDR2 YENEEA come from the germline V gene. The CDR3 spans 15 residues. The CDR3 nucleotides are TGTGCCAGCAGCTCCTGGGACTCGAACACCGGGGAGCTGTTTTTT. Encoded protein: CASSSWDSNTGELFF.

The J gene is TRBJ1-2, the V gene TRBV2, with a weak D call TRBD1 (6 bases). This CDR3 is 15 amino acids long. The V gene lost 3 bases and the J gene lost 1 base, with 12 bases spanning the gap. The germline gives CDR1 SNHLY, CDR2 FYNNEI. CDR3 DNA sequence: TGTGCCAGCAGTGAGGTCAGGGGAATTAACTATGGCTACACCTTC. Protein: CASSEVRGINYGYTF. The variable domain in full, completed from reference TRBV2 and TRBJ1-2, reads EPEVTQTPSHQVTQMGQEVILRCVPISNHLYFYWYRQILGQKVEFLVSFYNNEISEKSEIFDDQFSVERPDGSNFTLKIRSTKLEDSAMYFCASSEVRGINYGYTFGSGTRLTVV.

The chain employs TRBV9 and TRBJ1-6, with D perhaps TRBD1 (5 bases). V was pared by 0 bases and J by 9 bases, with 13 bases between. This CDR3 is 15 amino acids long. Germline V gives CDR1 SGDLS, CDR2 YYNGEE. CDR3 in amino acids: CASSVGQGGSSPLHF. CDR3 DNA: TGTGCCAGCAGCGTAGGCCAGGGCGGTTCTTCACCCCTCCACTTT.